This record looks at one T cell receptor beta chain sequence and its context. This record comes from a study of blood T cell repertoires in COVID-19. Assay used: immunoSEQ multiplex PCR; TCRdb lists only in-frame clones, some missing. This table holds some 130,000 clones, roughly 69% found once. The germline V gene encodes CDR1 SGHAT and CDR2 FQNNGV. V shed 4 bases and J 3 bases; nucleotides not matched to a gene: 4. The CDR3 is 14 amino acids. This TCR was recovered from a woman in her seventies with acute or convalescent COVID-19. Sequenced input: peripheral blood. This chain links TRBV11-2 with TRBJ2-3; 7 nucleotides agree with TRBD1. The DNA for the CDR3 is TGTGCCAGCAGCTCGACAGGGAGAACAGATACGCAGTATTTT. Protein product: CASSSTGRTDTQYF.